The clone carrying this T cell receptor beta chain was observed a handful of times. What it recognizes is unknown. V lost 4 bases, J lost 5 bases, and 17 bases lay in between. The CDR3 loop spans 15 amino acids. Germline V gene lookup returns CDR1 SGHRS and CDR2 YFSETQ. The source of the sample is a study of T cell repertoires in cytomegalovirus infection. Overall study context: Indications came from public TCR beta signatures; they pointed to CMV infection and to a matching HLA type. The study, taken as a whole, reports: Totalled public TCR beta family frequency picked out people who carried CMV plus the relevant HLA.

MiXCR, applied by TCRdb to the reads, yields one record per CDR3 protein. The sample contains under 850,000 distinct CDR3 sequences, 30% to 40% of which appear only once. The sample here was cultured PBMCs, taken from culture after CMV antigen stimulation. The TCR sequence derives from a human donor in good health (CMV status not recorded). Some clones in this sample may be carry-over from other donors' samples. The chain has TRBV5-1 and TRBJ2-3, with D perhaps matching TRBD1 (6 bases). The CDR3 reads CASSITGTPGDTQYF. The CDR3 DNA is TGCGCCAGCAGCATAACAGGGACCCCAGGAGATACGCAGTATTTT.